This T cell receptor (beta chain) was recovered during a study of T cells after yellow fever vaccination. This CDR3 has 15 amino acids. Germline-derived CDR1 and CDR2 are SGHTA and FQGNSA. Trimming left V 5 bases short and J 4 bases short, with 15 bases between. This clonotype came up many times. The antigen is unknown. Conversion of TCR transcripts into cDNA relied on 5'RACE template switching, which added a universal primer site and UMIs. TCRdb reanalysed the 5' RACE reads using MiXCR and keeps one entry per CDR3 protein. The data show some 390,000 distinct CDR3 sequences, approximately 5.7% seen once. Study-wide points: Once the booster was given, most primary-vaccination clones reappeared, at just under 98% for CD4 and 85% to 90% for CD8. Weaker, the secondary response peaked sooner, at day 5 versus 15.

Sequenced here: PBMCs, sampled 5 days after the yellow fever booster vaccination. This clonotype originated in a man aged 25 to 40 who received the YFV17D yellow fever vaccine. This rearrangement joins TRBV7-2 to TRBJ1-3, with TRBD1 as a possible D gene (6 bases). The CDR3 is CASSPGGGPGNTIYF. The CDR3 DNA is TGTGCCAGCAGCCCCGGGGGGGGGCCGGGAAACACCATATATTTT.